What follows are 4 T cell receptor beta chains derived from one specimen sequenced in a study of radiotherapy plus CTLA-4 blockade in lung cancer. Sequencing used immunoSEQ multiplex PCR; TCRdb keeps in-frame clones, though not all of them. The sample carries 35,000 to 45,000 clones, 65% to 70% recorded once. Material: peripheral blood, obtained from a patient treated with radiotherapy plus ipilimumab. These receptor sequences come from a human donor with non-small cell lung cancer who had a partial response to radiotherapy plus ipilimumab.

This sequence joins TRBV5-4 and TRBJ1-2, with TRBD1 as a possible D gene (5 bases). The germline V gene has CDR1 SGHNT and CDR2 YYREEE (reference sequence). The V end was cut by 4 bases, the J end by 4 bases, with 14 bases between. The CDR3 is 14 amino acids. The CDR3 coding sequence is TGTGCCAGCAGCCCGGACACGCAGGCCTATGGCTACACCTTC. As protein: CASSPDTQAYGYTF.

The rearrangement uses TRBV5-1 and TRBJ2-7; 10 positions match TRBD1. This CDR3 has 14 amino acids. V dropped 7 bases and J dropped 3; count of bases not matched to a gene: 7. From germline, CDR1 is SGHRS and CDR2 YFSETQ. CDR3 DNA sequence: TGCGCCAGCGAACCCGGGACAGGGGTCTACGAGCAGTACTTC. It is translated as CASEPGTGVYEQYF. Full variable domain (missing parts from reference TRBV5-1 and TRBJ2-7): KAGVTQTPRYLIKTRGQQVTLSCSPISGHRSVSWYQQTPGQGLQFLFEYFSETQRNKGNFPGRFSGRQFSNSRSEMNVSTLELGDSALYLCASEPGTGVYEQYFGPGTRLTVT.

V is TRBV19 and J is TRBJ1-2; 8 nucleotides align to TRBD1. The length of the CDR3 is 13 residues. J was trimmed by 8 bases and V by 5 bases; bases with no gene match: 7. Germline CDR1 reads LNHDA; CDR2 reads SQIVND (reference sequence). The CDR3 region has the DNA TGTGCCAGTAGTCTAAGGGACAGGACCGGCTACACCTTC. Translating gives CASSLRDRTGYTF.

This clone was observed a single time. CDR3 protein: CASSVVDGRRETQYF. The CDR3 nucleotides read TGTGCCAGCAGCGTAGTCGACGGGAGGCGGGAGACCCAGTACTTC. The J gene is TRBJ2-5, the V gene TRBV9; 7 positions agree with TRBD2. Germline V gene sequence: CDR1 SGDLS, CDR2 YYNGEE. This CDR3 contains 15 residues. V lost 0 bases, J lost 5 bases, and 7 bases stayed unmatched.